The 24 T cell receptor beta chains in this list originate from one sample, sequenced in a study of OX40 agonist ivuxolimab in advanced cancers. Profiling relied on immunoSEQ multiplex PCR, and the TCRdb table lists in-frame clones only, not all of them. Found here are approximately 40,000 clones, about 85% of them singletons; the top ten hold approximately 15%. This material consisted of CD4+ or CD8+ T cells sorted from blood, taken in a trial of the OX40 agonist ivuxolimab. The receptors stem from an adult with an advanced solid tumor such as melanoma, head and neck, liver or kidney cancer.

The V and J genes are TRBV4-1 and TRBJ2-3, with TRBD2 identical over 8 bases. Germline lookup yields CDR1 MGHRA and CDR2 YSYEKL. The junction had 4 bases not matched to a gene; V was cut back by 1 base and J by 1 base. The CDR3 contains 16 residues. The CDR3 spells CASSQVGRAGTDTQYF. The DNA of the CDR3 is TGCGCCAGCAGCCAAGTCGGGAGGGCCGGCACAGATACGCAGTATTTT.

Written as DNA, the CDR3 is TGTGCCAGCAGCGTCCTAGCGGGAGGTTTATACGAGCAGTACTTC. It is translated as CASSVLAGGLYEQYF. This rearrangement joins TRBV14 to TRBJ2-7, with 11 bases identical to TRBD2. V was clipped by 5 bases and J by 4 bases; unmatched bases: 7. This CDR3 comprises 15 residues. Germline lookup yields CDR1 SGHDN and CDR2 FVKESK.

The CDR3 loop is CASSPRQIQSTEAFF. The CDR3 nucleotides read TGTGCCAGCAGCCCCCGACAGATCCAATCCACTGAAGCTTTCTTT. The rearrangement joins TRBV11-2 to TRBJ1-1; D perhaps matches TRBD1 (5 bases). Germline lookup yields CDR1 SGHAT and CDR2 FQNNGV. V lost 5 bases to trimming and J lost 4 bases, with 17 bases between them. The CDR3 runs 15 residues.

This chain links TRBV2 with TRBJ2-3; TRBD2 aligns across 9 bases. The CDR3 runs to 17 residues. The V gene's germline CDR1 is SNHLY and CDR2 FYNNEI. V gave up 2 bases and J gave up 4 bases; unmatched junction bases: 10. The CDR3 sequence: CASSEKVGLARADTQYF. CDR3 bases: TGTGCCAGCAGTGAAAAGGTGGGACTAGCTCGGGCAGATACGCAGTATTTT.

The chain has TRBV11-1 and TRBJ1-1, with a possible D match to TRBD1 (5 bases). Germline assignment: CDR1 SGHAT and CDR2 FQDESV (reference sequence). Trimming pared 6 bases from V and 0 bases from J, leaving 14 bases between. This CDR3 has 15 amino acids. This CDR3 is CASRAPGRMNTEAFF. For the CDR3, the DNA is TGTGCCAGCAGGGCTCCGGGACGGATGAACACTGAAGCTTTCTTT. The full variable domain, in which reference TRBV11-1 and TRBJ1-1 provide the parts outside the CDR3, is EAEVAQSPRYKITEKSQAVAFWCDPISGHATLYWYRQILGQGPELLVQFQDESVVDDSQLPKDRFSAERLKGVDSTLKIQPAELGDSAMYLCASRAPGRMNTEAFFGQGTRLTVV.

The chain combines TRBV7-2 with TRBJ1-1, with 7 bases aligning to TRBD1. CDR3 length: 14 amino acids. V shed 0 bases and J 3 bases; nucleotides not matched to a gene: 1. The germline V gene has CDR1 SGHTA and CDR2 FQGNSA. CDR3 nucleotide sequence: TGTGCCAGCAGCTTAGCCACAGGGGACACTGAAGCTTTCTTT. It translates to CASSLATGDTEAFF. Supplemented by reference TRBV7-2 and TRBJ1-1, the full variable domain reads GAGVSQSPSNKVTEKGKDVELRCDPISGHTALYWYRQSLGQGLEFLIYFQGNSAPDKSGLPSDRFSAERTGGSVSTLTIQRTQQEDSAVYLCASSLATGDTEAFFGQGTRLTVV.

CDR3: CASSVEGSGRAGNEQFF. CDR3 DNA sequence: TGTGCCAGCAGCGTAGAAGGTAGCGGGAGGGCCGGGAATGAGCAGTTCTTC. This chain connects TRBV9 to TRBJ2-1; TRBD2 matches at 11 bases. CDR1 and CDR2 (germline): SGDLS, YYNGEE. The ends lost 0 bases at V and 7 bases at J; junction bases unmatched: 9. CDR3 size: 17 residues.

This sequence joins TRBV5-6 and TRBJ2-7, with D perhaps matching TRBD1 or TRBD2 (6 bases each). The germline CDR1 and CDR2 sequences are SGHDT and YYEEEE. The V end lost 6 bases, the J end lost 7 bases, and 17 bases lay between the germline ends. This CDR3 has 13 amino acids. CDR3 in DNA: TGTGCCAGCACCTTCGACGGGGGCGGTGAGCAGTACTTC. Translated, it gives CASTFDGGGEQYF.

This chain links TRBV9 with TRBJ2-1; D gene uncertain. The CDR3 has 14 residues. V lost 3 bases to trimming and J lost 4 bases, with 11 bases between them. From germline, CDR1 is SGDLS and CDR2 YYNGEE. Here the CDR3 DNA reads TGTGCCAGCAGCGAGTGGGGAACGTACAATGAGCAGTTCTTC. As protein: CASSEWGTYNEQFF.

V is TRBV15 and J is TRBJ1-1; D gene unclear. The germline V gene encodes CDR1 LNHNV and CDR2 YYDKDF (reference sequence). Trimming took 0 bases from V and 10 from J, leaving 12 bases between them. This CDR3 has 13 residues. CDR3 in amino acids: CATSRDQSQPAFF. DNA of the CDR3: TGTGCCACCAGCAGAGATCAGAGCCAGCCAGCTTTCTTT.

Here the CDR3 reads CASSLRPLHGGLTYNEQFF. CDR3 nucleotide sequence: TGTGCCAGCAGCTTACGACCCCTTCACGGGGGGCTCACCTACAATGAGCAGTTCTTC. V gene TRBV7-2 combines with J gene TRBJ2-1; D possibly corresponds to TRBD2 (7 bases). This CDR3 is built from 19 residues. Germline-derived CDR1 and CDR2 are SGHTA and FQGNSA. V shed 2 bases and J shed 2 bases, with 22 bases lying between them.

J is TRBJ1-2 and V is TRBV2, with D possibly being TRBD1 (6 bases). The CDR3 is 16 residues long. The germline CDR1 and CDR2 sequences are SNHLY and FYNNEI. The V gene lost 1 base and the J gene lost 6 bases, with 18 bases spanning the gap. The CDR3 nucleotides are TGTGCCAGCAGTGAAGAGCAGATTAAAGGGGGGGATGGCTACACCTTC. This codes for CASSEEQIKGGDGYTF.

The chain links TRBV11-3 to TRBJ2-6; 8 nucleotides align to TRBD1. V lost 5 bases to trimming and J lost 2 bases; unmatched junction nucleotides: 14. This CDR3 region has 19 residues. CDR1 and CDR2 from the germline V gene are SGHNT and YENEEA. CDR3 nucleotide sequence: TGTGCCAGCAGCCCCAGGGGGCAAGGGTTTAAGGCTGGGGCCAACGTCCTGACTTTC. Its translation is CASSPRGQGFKAGANVLTF.

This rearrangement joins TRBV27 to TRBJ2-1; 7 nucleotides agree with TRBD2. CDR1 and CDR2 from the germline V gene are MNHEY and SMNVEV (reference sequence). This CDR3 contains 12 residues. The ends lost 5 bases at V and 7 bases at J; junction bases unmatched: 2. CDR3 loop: CASSVGGNEQFF. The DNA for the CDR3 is TGTGCCAGCAGTGTCGGGGGGAATGAGCAGTTCTTC.

CDR3 sequence reads: CASSPGTPSEQFF. CDR3 DNA: TGTGCCAGCAGCCCAGGGACTCCCAGTGAGCAGTTCTTC. This chain links TRBV9 with TRBJ2-1, with D maybe TRBD2 (6 bases). This CDR3 spans 13 amino acids. Germline V lookup: CDR1 SGDLS, CDR2 YYNGEE. V was trimmed by 4 bases and J by 9 bases, leaving 14 bases between them.

The CDR3 is CASSLRPTGGGNEQFF. The CDR3 bases are TGTGCCAGTAGTCTCAGACCCACGGGAGGAGGCAATGAGCAGTTCTTC. The chain couples TRBV19 to TRBJ2-1, with 7 bases that match TRBD2. This CDR3 has 16 residues. The junction had 13 bases not matched to a gene; V was cut back by 5 bases and J by 6 bases. CDR1 LNHDA and CDR2 SQIVND come from the germline V gene (reference sequence).

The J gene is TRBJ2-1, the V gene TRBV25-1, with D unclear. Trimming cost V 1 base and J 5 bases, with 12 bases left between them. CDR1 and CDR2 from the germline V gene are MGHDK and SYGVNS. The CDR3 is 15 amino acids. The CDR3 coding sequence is TGTGCCAGCAGTGAATTGCGTAGGCCGGACAATGAGCAGTTCTTC. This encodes CASSELRRPDNEQFF.

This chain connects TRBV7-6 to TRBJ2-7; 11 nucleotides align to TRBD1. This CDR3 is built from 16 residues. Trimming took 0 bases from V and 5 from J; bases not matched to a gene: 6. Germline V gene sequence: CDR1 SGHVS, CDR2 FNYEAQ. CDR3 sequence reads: CASSLALGQGGDEQYF. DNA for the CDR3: TGTGCCAGCAGCTTAGCTCTGGGACAGGGGGGTGACGAGCAGTACTTC.

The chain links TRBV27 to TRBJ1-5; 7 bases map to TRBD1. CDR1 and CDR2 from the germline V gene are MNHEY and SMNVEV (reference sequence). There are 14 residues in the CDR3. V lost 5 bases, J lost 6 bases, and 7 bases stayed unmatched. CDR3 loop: CASSPGGGVQPQHF. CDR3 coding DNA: TGTGCCAGCAGTCCCGGAGGGGGCGTTCAGCCCCAGCATTTT.

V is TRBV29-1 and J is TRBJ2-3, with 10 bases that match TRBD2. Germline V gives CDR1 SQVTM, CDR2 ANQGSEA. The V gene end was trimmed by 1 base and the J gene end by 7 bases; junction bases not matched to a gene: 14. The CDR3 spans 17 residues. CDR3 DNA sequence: TGCAGCGTTGAAGTATTCCCTAGCGGGAGTTCGGGGAATACGCAGTATTTT. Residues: CSVEVFPSGSSGNTQYF.

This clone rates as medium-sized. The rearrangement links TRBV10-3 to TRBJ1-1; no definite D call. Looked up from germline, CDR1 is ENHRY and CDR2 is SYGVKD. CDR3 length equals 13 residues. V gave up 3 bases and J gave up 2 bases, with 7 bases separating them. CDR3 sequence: CAISELGNTEAFF. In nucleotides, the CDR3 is TGTGCCATCAGTGAATTGGGTAACACTGAAGCTTTCTTT.

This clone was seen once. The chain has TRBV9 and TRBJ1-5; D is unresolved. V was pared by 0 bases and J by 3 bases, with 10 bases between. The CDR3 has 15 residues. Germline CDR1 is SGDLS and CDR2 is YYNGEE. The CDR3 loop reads CASSVAGMNNQPQHF. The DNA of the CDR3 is TGTGCCAGCAGCGTAGCAGGAATGAACAATCAGCCCCAGCATTTT.

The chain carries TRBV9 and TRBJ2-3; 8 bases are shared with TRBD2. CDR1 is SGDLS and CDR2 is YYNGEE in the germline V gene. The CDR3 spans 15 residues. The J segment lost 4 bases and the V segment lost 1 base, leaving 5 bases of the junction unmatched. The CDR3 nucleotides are TGTGCCAGCAGCGTACTTAGCGGGGCACCAGATACGCAGTATTTT. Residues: CASSVLSGAPDTQYF. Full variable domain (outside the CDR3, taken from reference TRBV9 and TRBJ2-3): DSGVTQTPKHLITATGQRVTLRCSPRSGDLSVYWYQQSLDQGLQFLIQYYNGEERAKGNILERFSAQQFPDLHSELNLSSLELGDSALYFCASSVLSGAPDTQYFGPGTRLTVL.

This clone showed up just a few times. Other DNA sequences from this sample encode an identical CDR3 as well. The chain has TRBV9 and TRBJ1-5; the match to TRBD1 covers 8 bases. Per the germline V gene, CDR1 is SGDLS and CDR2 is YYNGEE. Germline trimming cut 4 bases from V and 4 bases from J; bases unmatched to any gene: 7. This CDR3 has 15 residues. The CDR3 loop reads CASSLGQGGNQPQHF. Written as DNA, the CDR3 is TGTGCCAGCAGCCTTGGACAGGGAGGAAATCAGCCCCAGCATTTT.